This T cell receptor beta chain was recorded in a study of low-dose radiotherapy and immunotherapy resistance in tumors. TRAV- and TRBV-specific primers, spanning alpha and beta chains, primed first-strand cDNA. TCR amplification ran roughly 20 PCR cycles using constant-region and V-primer adapter primers. TCRdb reprocessed the reads with MiXCR, giving one entry per CDR3 protein. This table holds tens of thousands of distinct CDR3 sequences, 20% found once. In its sample, this clonotype was seen many times. Described time point: after trial treatment. Treatment indicated: LDRT plus nivolumab, ipilimumab, low-dose cyclophosphamide and aspirin (RACIN trial). In the RACIN dose-escalation trial, donors got nivolumab plus ipilimumab with aspirin, cyclophosphamide and radiotherapy. The CDR3 sequence is 15 residues long. V lost 8 bases and J 0 bases, leaving 13 bases between the germline ends. Germline V lookup: CDR1 MNHEY, CDR2 SMNVEV (reference sequence).

This TCR came from a female donor with ovarian cancer. The chain joins TRBV27 to TRBJ1-4; D call uncertain. The sequences come from PBMCs, collected after low-dose radiotherapy plus immunotherapy. The CDR3 coding sequence is TGTGCCAGCCAACTCCGGCAGGCAACTAATGAAAAACTGTTTTTT. Encoded protein: CASQLRQATNEKLFF.